This paragraph covers one TCR beta chain sequence. The data belong to a study of blood T cells in healthy people across ages. A second about 7 to 11 cycle PCR used barcoded and J-beta primers. TCRdb re-derived calls from the 5' RACE reads in MiXCR, one entry per CDR3 protein. The top ten clones hold roughly 24% of a sample with over 600,000 distinct CDR3 sequences, roughly 50% of them seen once. CDR1 and CDR2 from the germline V gene are LNHDA and SQIVND (reference sequence). V lost 4 bases and J lost 2; bases outside the gene matches: 6. This CDR3 has 15 amino acids. Sequencing used blood. The TCR originated in a man aged 40-50 years in good health. The chain couples TRBV19 to TRBJ2-7, with TRBD1 matching 9 bases. CDR3 sequence reads: CASSRAGTGTYEQYF. The CDR3 DNA reads as TGTGCCAGTAGTAGGGCCGGGACAGGGACCTACGAGCAGTACTTC.